This TCR beta chain is drawn from a study of CD8 T cells in ankylosing spondylitis. This clonotype has just a few counts. The antigen remains undetermined. Making the TCR beta libraries involved quantitative 5'-RACE with molecular barcodes. TCRdb fed the 5' RACE reads into MiXCR, producing one record per CDR3 protein. The profile shows some 350,000 distinct CDR3 sequences, 14% to 15% of them singletons. V lost 0 bases and J lost 0, with 6 bases in between. The CDR3 spans 15 residues. CDR1 SGHRS and CDR2 YFSETQ come from the germline V gene. Whole-study findings and limits: Significant enrichment of disease-linked clones was reportedly seen in matched ankylosing spondylitis synovial fluid. Within ankylosing spondylitis blood, a TCR beta motif made up of several highly homologous variants appeared to be characteristic.

This receptor was obtained from a male donor with ankylosing spondylitis or in good health (not recorded which). Specimen: blood, either unsorted or a sorted T cell fraction (not recorded which). This chain links TRBV5-1 with TRBJ2-2; D gene unclear. The CDR3 sequence: CASSLEKPNTGELFF. CDR3 nucleotides: TGCGCCAGCAGCTTGGAGAAGCCGAACACCGGGGAGCTGTTTTTT.